This T cell receptor (beta chain) was recovered during a study of identical twins. Study observations and caveats: Out-of-frame beta chain sequences displayed weaker excess sharing between twins. Abundant beta clonotypes from cord blood had fewer insertions, unlike memory repertoires, which showed none. The study based its conclusions on cross-sectional statistical analysis and did not follow the same donors.

This clonotype appeared many times. Antigen: not known. Template switching added a universal primer site, and cDNA bore unique molecular identifiers. MiXCR, applied by TCRdb to the 5' RACE reads, yields one record per CDR3 protein. The repertoire includes about 100,000 distinct CDR3 sequences, around 5.5% of them detected once, and roughly 12% sits in the top ten. Sequenced material: memory T cells sorted from blood. This receptor was obtained from a woman aged 50 to 60 in good health.

The CDR3, as DNA: TGCGCCAGCAGCCACCCCGACAGGGATGGCACTGAAGCTTTCTTT. This encodes CASSHPDRDGTEAFF. The genes are TRBV4-1 and TRBJ1-1; 7 bases map to TRBD1. The V gene end was trimmed by 3 bases and the J gene end by 4 bases; junction bases not matched to a gene: 8. This CDR3 is 15 amino acids long. Per the germline V gene, CDR1 is MGHRA and CDR2 is YSYEKL.